These T cell receptor beta chains were read from a single sample in a study of regulatory T cells in long-lasting Graves disease. TCRdb re-derived calls from the multiplex PCR reads in MiXCR, one entry per CDR3 protein. This sample has 400,000 to 450,000 distinct CDR3 sequences, with 20% to 25% found just once. Sequences were derived from peripheral blood mononuclear cells (PBMCs), sampled when the disease was refractory, from a patient treated with antithyroid drugs. Receptors originate from a female donor with Graves disease. The conserved cysteine and the conserved F or W are not part of the CDR3 here. Fields, in order: J gene, V gene, CDR3 protein.

TRBJ2-2 | TRBV20-1 | SASSSGRTGELF
TRBJ2-7 | TRBV3-1 | ASSSYITARTTYEQY
TRBJ1-3 | TRBV3-1 | ASSPPTSAGGNTIY
TRBJ2-5 | TRBV25-1 | ASSEYWGDQETQY
TRBJ2-7 | TRBV4-3 | ASSQAGAKGAYEQY
TRBJ1-1 | TRBV28 | ASSNQIRGNTEAF
TRBJ1-4 | TRBV7-9 | ASSLGDEKLF
TRBJ2-2 | TRBV10-3 | AIGRQGASTGELF
TRBJ1-1 | TRBV29-1 | SVDIQGRSEAF
TRBJ2-7 | TRBV29-1 | SVEEQGGRVEQY
TRBJ1-2 | TRBV28 | ASSYRTDPNYGYT
TRBJ1-2 | TRBV7-9 | ASSTQQERGYT
TRBJ1-1 | TRBV4-1 | ASSQVSQVLQGAWAF